This T cell receptor beta chain was sequenced for a study of Ad26.COV2.S vaccination and SARS-CoV-2 variants. Study details: Once or twice, 56 days apart, Ad26.COV2.S was delivered intramuscularly.

Some clones are missing from TCRdb's copy, which holds only in-frame ones; the method was immunoSEQ multiplex PCR. The sample lists about 410,000 clones, 92% occurring once. There are 13 residues in the CDR3. Trimming took off 3 bases at V and 3 bases at J, with 9 bases between the two ends. The germline gives CDR1 MGHRA, CDR2 YSYEKL. About this clone: Its antigen remains unidentified.

Notes on the study in general: Vaccinated and placebo-treated recipients had similar non-spike TCR breadth.

The treatment: some 19 received Ad26.COV2.S at low or high dose, single or two shots; roughly five received placebo; per-sample allocation not given. Sampling occurred on day 63 after the first vaccine or placebo injection. Wuhan-strain SARS-CoV-2 spike was expressed by the Ad26 vector that made up the vaccine. The V and J genes are TRBV4-1 and TRBJ2-7, with D tentatively TRBD1 (6 bases). The sequences come from peripheral blood, collected in a trial of Ad26.COV2.S vaccine versus placebo. The clonotype was recovered from a person aged 18-65 years who received the Ad26.COV2.S COVID-19 vaccine or a placebo. The CDR3 bases are TGCGCCAGCAGCCAGACAGGCAGCTACGAGCAGTACTTC. Residues: CASSQTGSYEQYF.